This entry describes one T cell receptor beta chain. This sample was included in a study of blood T cell repertoires in COVID-19. V was cut by 3 bases and J by 0 bases, with 9 bases left in between. Germline CDR1 and CDR2: MNHNS and SASEGT. There are 15 residues in the CDR3. Data came from immunoSEQ multiplex PCR; TCRdb stores just in-frame clones and leaves some out. The sample gives approximately 75,000 clones, over 80% of which show up once; more than 10% is in the top ten. The TCR comes from a man in his forties or fifties with COVID-19, enrolled during active disease. The chain employs TRBV6-1 and TRBJ1-3; D is possibly TRBD1 (6 bases). The sample consisted of peripheral blood. In DNA form, the CDR3 reads TGTGCCAGCAGTGAGAGGGGGAACTCTGGAAACACCATATATTTT. Its protein is CASSERGNSGNTIYF.